A selection of T cell receptor beta chains follows, all from one sample in a study of human T cells and chemical hapten exposure. TCRdb re-called the RACE reads with MiXCR, one entry per CDR3 protein. The repertoire holds approximately 80,000 distinct CDR3 sequences, with roughly 10% as singletons. Sequences were derived from whole blood, sampled in connection with sensitization to the hapten diphenylcyclopropenone (DPC). The source is a woman between 45 and 60 years old with alopecia areata. Some clones in this sample may be carry-over from other donors' samples. CDR3s include the opening cysteine and the closing phenylalanine or tryptophan. Each record gives: clone size, J gene, V gene, CDR3 protein. Clone size is not always given. Where it is, it says once, few, many or a class for expanded clones.

few,TRBJ2-3,TRBV20-1,CSASLGPLGTDTQYF
few,TRBJ2-1,TRBV6-2/TRBV6-3,CASGGLAGGEQFF
NA,TRBJ2-1,TRBV27,CASSLKGIGNEQFF
few,TRBJ2-7,TRBV4-2,CASSQDASGGYEQYF
few,TRBJ2-3,TRBV14,CASSQDKAASQVAGVRDTQYF
few,TRBJ2-2,TRBV7-9,CASSLARSGAGELFF
many,TRBJ2-3,TRBV29-1,CSVRTSGRRGTQYF
NA,TRBJ2-7,TRBV27,CASRLGLAIDEQYF
many,TRBJ1-5,TRBV19,CASSIGQVTDQPQHF
NA,TRBJ2-6,TRBV6-5,CASSYSRNSGANVLTF
few,TRBJ2-5,TRBV7-8,CASSPMVRGVQETQYF
many,TRBJ1-1,TRBV6-5,CASSKGQGRAEAFF
few,TRBJ2-1,TRBV6-2/TRBV6-3,CASRRTSGPYNEQFF
NA,TRBJ2-3,TRBV20-1,CSARDGWASTDTQYF
many,TRBJ2-1,TRBV3-1,CASSQDGLAVSYNEQFF
few,TRBJ1-5,TRBV10-2,CASRPQGANQPQHF
many,TRBJ2-3,TRBV7-2,CASSPGLAGADTQYF
NA,TRBJ1-5,TRBV10-2,CASSVHSNQPQHF
many,TRBJ1-1,TRBV5-1,CASSWAGTEVTEAFF
many,TRBJ2-1,TRBV15,CATSTDQGRSSYNEQFF
many,TRBJ2-2,TRBV6-5,CASIKGETGELFF
many,TRBJ2-4,TRBV7-9,CASSSRRGKNIQYF
NA,TRBJ2-1,TRBV24-1,CATSAPSGSSYNEQFF
many,TRBJ1-1,TRBV12-3/TRBV12-4,CASRLQGSNTEAFF
many,TRBJ2-2,TRBV2,CASSESGRRDTGELFF
many,TRBJ2-3,TRBV7-2,CASSQGRTDTQYF
few,TRBJ1-1,TRBV29-1,CSVRRGESTEAFF
few,TRBJ2-7,TRBV6-2/TRBV6-3,CASSYRAGRSYEQYF
NA,TRBJ2-7,TRBV20-1,CSARVQQRANYEQYF
NA,TRBJ2-7,TRBV6-2/TRBV6-3,CASGGNRGVFPDEQYF
NA,TRBJ2-1,TRBV5-1,CASSFGDTYNEQFF
many,TRBJ2-3,TRBV3-1,CASSQDGREAFTDTQYF
NA,TRBJ2-7,TRBV11-2,CASSSSGTGALEQYF
few,TRBJ2-2,TRBV7-2,CASSGAGRTGELFF
many,TRBJ1-4,TRBV3-1,CASSQRGARTNEKLFF
NA,TRBJ1-1,TRBV7-3,CASSAGQYTEAFF
many,TRBJ2-2,TRBV2,CASREDVTGELFF
many,TRBJ2-7,TRBV5-8,CASSLGTASYEQYF